One and the same sample provided the 26 T cell receptor beta chains below, sequenced in a study of spatial heterogeneity in lung cancer. MiXCR, applied by TCRdb to the 5' RACE reads, yields one record per CDR3 protein. The sample carries about 18,000 distinct CDR3 sequences, about 7.5% recorded once. The antigens for these receptors are not known. Time point described: sample taken at primary tumor resection. Study-level results: Counts of expanded intratumoral alpha and beta TCRs tracked tumor mutation counts.

The sample consisted of lung tumor tissue, taken at surgery. These receptors originate from a male donor with early-stage non-small cell lung cancer.

On this clonotype itself: A single base separates this from a much larger clone, so it may be a read error. The chain couples TRBV6-5 to TRBJ1-2; TRBD1 matches at 8 bases. Per germline, CDR1 MNHEY and CDR2 SVGAGI. This CDR3 has 14 amino acids. V gave up 5 bases and J gave up 8 bases; unmatched junction bases: 10. The CDR3, as DNA: TGTGCCAGCAGTCTAAATACAGGGGGTGGGGGCTACACCTTC. Translation gives CASSLNTGGGGYTF.

This clonotype was recorded many times. The V call is TRBV12-3 or TRBV12-4, the J call TRBJ2-3; D not certain. Trimming shortened V by 5 bases and J by 7 bases, and 7 bases separated the two germline ends. The CDR3 totals 11 residues. The chain's CDR3 is CASSPANTQYF. In DNA, the CDR3 is TGTGCCAGCAGTCCCGCAAATACGCAGTATTTT.

In its sample, this clonotype was seen many times. The chain uses TRBV7-2 and TRBJ1-6; 8 bases agree with TRBD1. V dropped 7 bases and J dropped 10; count of bases not matched to a gene: 15. CDR3 size: 16 residues. Germline CDR1 reads SGHTA; CDR2 reads FQGNSA. CDR3 protein: CASTKALDRAWSPLHF. For the CDR3, the DNA is TGTGCCAGCACTAAGGCCTTGGACAGGGCATGGTCACCCCTCCACTTT.

This clonotype appeared a few times. A junction boundary mismatches the germline segment, possibly from a read error. The V call is TRBV4-1, the J call TRBJ1-2, with a possible D match to TRBD1 (6 bases). The V gene's germline CDR1 is MGHRA and CDR2 YSYEKL. The CDR3 consists of 17 residues. The CDR3 reads CASSQSLGGADNYGDTF. In DNA form, the CDR3 reads TGCGCCAGCAGCCAATCTCTGGGGGGCGCGGATAACTATGGCGACACCTTC.

This clonotype has a count of ten or more. CDR3 amino acids: CATSGSQPSTDTQYF. The CDR3 region has the DNA TGTGCCACCTCCGGGTCCCAGCCGAGCACAGATACGCAGTATTTT. The chain has TRBV24-1 and TRBJ2-3; D unclear. Per the germline V gene, CDR1 is KGHDR and CDR2 is SFDVKD. Trimming removed 9 bases at V and 0 bases at J, with 15 bases between. CDR3 size: 15 residues.

This rearrangement joins TRBV28 to TRBJ1-6; 7 bases are a match to TRBD1. V shed 7 bases, J shed 4 bases, and the junction held 7 bases outside the gene matches. The CDR3 has 15 residues. Germline values: CDR1 MDHEN, CDR2 SYDVKM. This CDR3 is CASKEQGQYNSPLHF. DNA for the CDR3: TGTGCCAGCAAGGAACAGGGGCAATATAATTCACCCCTCCACTTT.

This clonotype was counted at least ten times. The chain employs TRBV9 and TRBJ2-3; the match to TRBD1 covers 7 bases. The CDR3 extends over 15 amino acids. V was pared by 3 bases and J by 0 bases, with 4 bases of the junction left unmatched. The germline V gene has CDR1 SGDLS and CDR2 YYNGEE. The CDR3 DNA follows: TGTGCCAGCAGCGCAGGGACAGAAAGCACAGATACGCAGTATTTT. Translated, it gives CASSAGTESTDTQYF.

The sample holds many counts of this clonotype. This chain joins TRBV30 and TRBJ1-1; TRBD1 matches at 7 bases. The CDR3 runs to 13 residues. Trimming took 7 bases from V and 7 from J; bases not matched to a gene: 12. Germline assignment: CDR1 GTSNPN and CDR2 SVGIG (reference sequence). DNA for the CDR3: TGTGCCTCCGAACCGGGACAGTCCCGTGAAGCTTTCTTT. It is translated as CASEPGQSREAFF. The full variable domain, completed using reference TRBV30 and TRBJ1-1, is SQTIHQWPATLVQPVGSPLSLECTVEGTSNPNLYWYRQAAGRGLQLLFYSVGIGQISSEVPQNLSASRPQDRQFILSSKKLLLSDSGFYLCASEPGQSREAFFGQGTRLTVV.

The V gene is TRBV10-3, the J gene TRBJ2-2, with D uncertain. Trimming shortened V by 10 bases and J by 0 bases, and 12 bases separated the two germline ends. The CDR3 runs to 14 residues. Germline assignment: CDR1 ENHRY and CDR2 SYGVKD. The CDR3 protein is CATRTAANTGELFF. Here the CDR3 DNA reads TGTGCCACCCGGACGGCAGCGAACACCGGGGAGCTGTTTTTT.

This chain links TRBV9 with TRBJ1-1, with D unclear. V lost 0 bases, J lost 0 bases, and 6 bases lay in between. The CDR3 consists of 14 residues. Germline loops: CDR1 SGDLS, CDR2 YYNGEE. As DNA, the CDR3 is TGTGCCAGCAGCGTAGGCGCGATGAACACTGAAGCTTTCTTT. Translation gives CASSVGAMNTEAFF. Using reference TRBV9 and TRBJ1-1 for the parts outside the CDR3, the full variable domain is DSGVTQTPKHLITATGQRVTLRCSPRSGDLSVYWYQQSLDQGLQFLIQYYNGEERAKGNILERFSAQQFPDLHSELNLSSLELGDSALYFCASSVGAMNTEAFFGQGTRLTVV.

J is TRBJ1-3 and V is TRBV2; no definite D call. Germline V gene sequence: CDR1 SNHLY, CDR2 FYNNEI. Trimming removed 0 bases at V and 0 bases at J, with 15 bases between. The CDR3 covers 18 residues. The CDR3 is CASSEAPGPNFSGNTIYF. CDR3 DNA sequence: TGTGCCAGCAGTGAAGCCCCTGGACCGAACTTCTCTGGAAACACCATATATTTT.

V is TRBV3-1 and J is TRBJ2-3; possibly TRBD2 for D (6 bases). Per the germline V gene, CDR1 is LGHDT and CDR2 is YNNKEL (reference sequence). Trimming stripped 3 bases from V and 2 bases from J, with 12 bases between. The CDR3 contains 15 residues. CDR3 nucleotides: TGTGCCAGCAGCCAGGAACCGGGAGACACAGATACGCAGTATTTT. The encoded protein is CASSQEPGDTDTQYF.

By share of the sample, this clonotype is medium-sized. The V call is TRBV20-1, the J call TRBJ2-3; possible D gene TRBD2, 6 bases. The CDR3 sequence is 18 residues long. Germline V gene lookup returns CDR1 DFQATT and CDR2 SNEGSKA (reference sequence). V was shortened by 1 base and J by 6 bases, with 26 bases between the two germline ends. CDR3 loop: CSARALIGTSRSRDTQYF. The CDR3 DNA reads TGCAGTGCTAGAGCCCTCATCGGGACTTCACGGAGCAGGGATACGCAGTATTTT.

This clonotype has at least ten counts. The gene calls are TRBV7-3 and TRBJ2-1; 7 nucleotides agree with TRBD2. CDR1 is SGHTA and CDR2 is FQGTGA in the germline V gene. The CDR3 is 13 residues long. The ends lost 6 bases at V and 5 bases at J; junction bases unmatched: 4. The CDR3 here is CASRLGTNNEQFF. The CDR3 nucleotides are TGTGCCAGCAGACTTGGGACTAACAATGAGCAGTTCTTC.

In its sample, this clonotype was seen a few times. A read error may account for a junction end that differs from germline. CDR3 nucleotide sequence: TGCAGTGCTAACGGACAGGGTTTATCCTTGCTCTTC. As protein: CSANGQGLSLLF. The chain joins TRBV20-1 to TRBJ2-1; 8 bases are a match to TRBD1. Germline CDR1 and CDR2: DFQATT and SNEGSKA (reference sequence). The CDR3 spans 12 residues.

The table lists this clonotype with a few counts. The V and J genes are TRBV2 and TRBJ1-4; D is unclear. Germline V gene data show CDR1 as SNHLY and CDR2 as FYNNEI. The CDR3 consists of 15 residues. The ends were cut back, 5 bases at V and 4 bases at J, with 14 bases in the middle. The CDR3 bases are TGTGCCAGCAGTATAATAGCTGCTGGTAATGAAAAACTGTTTTTT. Protein sequence: CASSIIAAGNEKLFF.

This clonotype occurred many times. The chain links TRBV11-3 to TRBJ2-2, with no clear D. V was cut by 3 bases and J by 0 bases, with 8 bases left in between. Per germline, CDR1 SGHNT and CDR2 YENEEA. The CDR3 totals 15 residues. CDR3 in DNA: TGTGCCAGCAGCTTCTCGATCGCGAACACCGGGGAGCTGTTTTTT. Translation gives CASSFSIANTGELFF.

This clonotype was counted at least ten times. The chain employs TRBV7-2 and TRBJ2-5; D could derive from TRBD1 or TRBD2 (5 bases each). V dropped 4 bases and J dropped 5 bases, with 14 bases sitting between them. Germline V CDR1 and CDR2: SGHTA, FQGNSA. There are 14 residues in the CDR3. This CDR3 reads CASSSTDRGETQYF. CDR3 bases: TGTGCCAGCAGCTCGACCGACCGGGGCGAGACCCAGTACTTC.

This clonotype was found many times. The chain couples TRBV5-1 to TRBJ2-3; no clear D. In germline, CDR1 is SGHRS, CDR2 YFSETQ. This CDR3 region has 13 residues. V lost 0 bases to trimming and J lost 3 bases, with 5 bases between them. The CDR3 loop reads CASSLERTDTQYF. As DNA, the CDR3 is TGCGCCAGCAGCTTGGAAAGAACAGATACGCAGTATTTT.

A note on this clonotype: A read error may explain this, as a much larger clone is one base away. The chain is built from TRBV28 and TRBJ2-7; 7 bases match TRBD1. This CDR3 spans 14 amino acids. The germline V gene encodes CDR1 MDHEN and CDR2 SYDVKM. The CDR3, as DNA: TGTGCCAGCTCTGACAGGGAGCAGACCTACGGGCAGTACTTC. Amino acids: CASSDREQTYGQYF.

There are a few counts of this clonotype. This rearrangement joins TRBV2 to TRBJ2-7; possibly TRBD1 or TRBD2 for D (5 bases each). Germline assignment: CDR1 SNHLY and CDR2 FYNNEI. CDR3 length equals 15 residues. The CDR3 DNA reads as TGTGCTAGCGAGGAAACAGGTTCTGTCTCCTACGAGCAGTACTTC. Translating it yields CASEETGSVSYEQYF.

The V call is TRBV28, the J call TRBJ2-7; the D gene could be TRBD1 or TRBD2 (6 bases each). This CDR3 is built from 11 residues. From germline, CDR1 is MDHEN and CDR2 SYDVKM. V shed 2 bases and J shed 9 bases, with 8 bases lying between them. The DNA for the CDR3 is TGTGCCAGCAGTTTAAAGGGGGGGCAGTACTTC. As protein: CASSLKGGQYF.

This clonotype showed up many times. CDR3 sequence reads: CAISDDISYSGNTIYF. The CDR3 nucleotides read TGTGCCATCAGTGACGATATCAGCTACTCTGGAAACACCATATATTTT. The rearrangement joins TRBV10-3 to TRBJ1-3, with D uncertain. CDR3 size: 16 residues. The ends were cut back, 3 bases at V and 0 bases at J, with 12 bases in the middle. The V gene's germline CDR1 is ENHRY and CDR2 SYGVKD.

Judged by abundance, this clonotype is medium-sized. This rearrangement joins TRBV7-8 to TRBJ1-5; D possibly corresponds to TRBD1 (5 bases). V gave up 0 bases and J gave up 0 bases, with 12 bases separating them. This CDR3 region has 17 residues. The germline CDR1 and CDR2 sequences are SGHVS and FQNEAQ. The CDR3 bases are TGTGCCAGCAGCTTAGCGTCGGGGGGGGTTAGCAATCAGCCCCAGCATTTT. Its translation: CASSLASGGVSNQPQHF.

This clonotype was found many times. The rearrangement uses TRBV5-8 and TRBJ2-7; D is unclear. The CDR3 contains 11 residues. CDR1 is SGHTS, CDR2 YDEGEE, per germline. V was shortened by 3 bases and J by 3 bases, with 4 bases between the two germline ends. The CDR3 loop is CASSSLYEQYF. CDR3 bases: TGTGCCAGCAGCTCCCTCTACGAGCAGTACTTC.

The chain has TRBV3-1 and TRBJ2-6, with 11 positions matching TRBD1. With V trimmed by 2 bases and J by 2 bases, 11 bases remained unmatched. Germline V CDR1 and CDR2: LGHDT, YNNKEL (reference sequence). The CDR3 is made up of 20 amino acids. For the CDR3, the DNA is TGTGCCAGCAGCCAACCCCGGCTAACGGGACAGGGGGCTGGGGCCAACGTCCTGACTTTC. It yields the protein CASSQPRLTGQGAGANVLTF.